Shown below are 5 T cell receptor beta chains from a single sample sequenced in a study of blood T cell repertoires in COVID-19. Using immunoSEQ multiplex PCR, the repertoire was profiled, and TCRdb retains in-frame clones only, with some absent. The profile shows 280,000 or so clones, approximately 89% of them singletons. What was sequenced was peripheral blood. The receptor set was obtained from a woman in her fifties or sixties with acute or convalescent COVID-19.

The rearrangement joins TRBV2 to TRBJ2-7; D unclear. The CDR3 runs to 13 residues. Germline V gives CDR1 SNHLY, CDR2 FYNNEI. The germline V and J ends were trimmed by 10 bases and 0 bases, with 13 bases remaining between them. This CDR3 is CATIPSSSYEQYF. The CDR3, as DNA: TGTGCCACCATCCCCTCGAGCTCCTACGAGCAGTACTTC.

The CDR3 loop reads CASSLSGRGGSNEQFF. The CDR3 bases are TGTGCCAGCAGTTTATCTGGGCGGGGGGGCAGCAATGAGCAGTTCTTC. This rearrangement joins TRBV28 to TRBJ2-1; 9 bases match TRBD2. Germline lookup yields CDR1 MDHEN and CDR2 SYDVKM. V shed 1 base, J shed 6 bases, and the junction held 7 bases outside the gene matches. There are 16 residues in the CDR3.

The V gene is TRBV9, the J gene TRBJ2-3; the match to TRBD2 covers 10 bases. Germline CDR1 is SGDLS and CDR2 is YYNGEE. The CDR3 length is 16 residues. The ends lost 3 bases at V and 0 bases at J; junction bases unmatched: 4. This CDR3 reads CASSALAGASTDTQYF. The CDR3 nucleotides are TGTGCCAGCAGCGCCCTAGCGGGAGCTAGCACAGATACGCAGTATTTT.

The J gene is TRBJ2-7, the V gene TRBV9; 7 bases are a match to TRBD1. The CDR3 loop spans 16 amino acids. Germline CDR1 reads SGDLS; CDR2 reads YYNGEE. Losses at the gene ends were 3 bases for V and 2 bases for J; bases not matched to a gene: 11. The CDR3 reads CASSAREGALPYEQYF. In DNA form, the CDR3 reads TGTGCCAGCAGCGCCCGAGAGGGGGCCCTACCCTACGAGCAGTACTTC.

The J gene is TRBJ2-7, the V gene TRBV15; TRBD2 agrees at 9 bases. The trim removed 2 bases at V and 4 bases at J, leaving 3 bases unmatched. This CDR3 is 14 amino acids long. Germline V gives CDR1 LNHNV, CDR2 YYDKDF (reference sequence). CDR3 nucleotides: TGTGCCACCAGCAGAAGGGGACTAGCTTACGAGCAGTACTTC. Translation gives CATSRRGLAYEQYF.